Listed below are T cell receptor beta chains from one sample, sequenced in a study of T cells in Graves' hyperthyroidism and ophthalmopathy. TCRdb processed the multiplex PCR reads anew with MiXCR; each CDR3 protein has one entry. The sample lists 500,000 to 600,000 distinct CDR3 sequences, roughly 21% seen once, with about 50% in the top ten. The sequencing sample was made of blood. The receptors come from a man aged 40-55 years with Graves' ophthalmopathy. CDR3s include the opening cysteine and the closing phenylalanine or tryptophan. Fields, in order: D gene, clone size, V gene, J gene, CDR3 protein, CDR3 DNA. D genes are given only for firm matches. Some rows mark clone size as missing; the rest say once, few, many or name a class of expanded clone.

>TRBD1|.|TRBV7-8|TRBJ1-5
CASSLETGENQPQHF
TGTGCCAGCAGCTTAGAGACAGGGGAAAATCAGCCCCAGCATTTT
>.|many|TRBV20-1|TRBJ2-5
CSARDLRSETQYF
TGCAGTGCTAGGGACCTCAGGTCAGAGACCCAGTACTTC
>.|many|TRBV7-9|TRBJ2-5
CASSPLGRETQYF
TGTGCCAGCAGCCCACTCGGACGGGAGACCCAGTACTTC
>TRBD2|many|TRBV30|TRBJ2-1
CACLVGSGRNEQFF
TGTGCCTGCCTGGTGGGTAGCGGGAGAAATGAGCAGTTCTTC
>.|many|TRBV6-2/TRBV6-3|TRBJ2-5
CASFAETQYF
TGTGCCAGCTTTGCGGAGACCCAGTACTTC
>.|.|TRBV25-1|TRBJ1-1
CATNSPGESEAFF
TGTGCCACCAACTCCCCAGGGGAATCCGAAGCTTTCTTT
>.|.|TRBV29-1|TRBJ2-5
CSGFVGQETQYF
TGCAGCGGTTTTGTCGGACAAGAGACCCAGTACTTC
>.|.|TRBV19|TRBJ2-1
CASSSRIGNEQFF
TGTGCCAGTAGTTCCCGGATCGGCAATGAGCAGTTCTTC
>TRBD1|many|TRBV10-3|TRBJ2-7
CATGSGQPPYEQYF
TGTGCCACAGGCTCGGGACAGCCCCCCTACGAGCAGTACTTC
>TRBD1|few|TRBV29-1|TRBJ2-7
CSVGDRLTEQYF
TGCAGCGTTGGGGACAGGCTAACCGAGCAGTACTTC
>.|.|TRBV2|TRBJ1-1
CASIKSWGQKNTEAFF
TGTGCCAGCATCAAGTCTTGGGGGCAAAAGAACACTGAAGCTTTCTTT
>TRBD2|.|TRBV25-1|TRBJ2-7
CASSATSGGAHEQYF
TGTGCCAGCAGCGCCACTAGCGGGGGGGCCCACGAGCAGTACTTC
>TRBD1|few|TRBV29-1|TRBJ1-1
CSVEEGRGTEAFF
TGCAGCGTTGAAGAGGGCAGGGGGACTGAAGCTTTCTTT
>TRBD2|few|TRBV4-1|TRBJ2-4
CASSLLAGVAKNIQYF
TGTGCCAGCAGCTTATTGGCGGGAGTTGCCAAAAACATTCAGTACTTC
>.|few|TRBV11-2|TRBJ1-2
CASSLDSDSYGYTF
TGTGCCAGCAGCTTAGATTCAGACTCCTATGGCTACACCTTC
>TRBD1|few|TRBV5-5|TRBJ1-1
CASSAGTAPPPQAFF
TGTGCCAGCAGCGCCGGGACAGCCCCACCTCCGCAAGCTTTCTTT
>TRBD2|many|TRBV5-6|TRBJ2-5
CASSLALAGGETQYF
TGTGCCAGCAGCTTGGCACTAGCGGGGGGAGAGACCCAGTACTTC
>TRBD2|many|TRBV20-1|TRBJ2-3
CSAGVAGGPDTQYF
TGCAGTGCCGGAGTAGCGGGGGGGCCAGATACGCAGTATTTT
>.|few|TRBV14|TRBJ2-7
CASSQELGQSYEQYF
TGTGCCAGCAGCCAAGAATTAGGGCAGTCCTACGAGCAGTACTTC
>TRBD1|.|TRBV28|TRBJ1-2
CASSPLFDRGNYGYTF
TGCGCCAGCAGCCCACTGTTTGACAGGGGCAACTATGGCTACACCTTC
>.|.|TRBV2|TRBJ1-2
CASHGGVVGYTF
TGTGCCAGCCACGGGGGTGTGGTAGGCTACACCTTC
>.|many|TRBV28|TRBJ1-4
CASSLEFAWGKLFF
TGTGCCAGCAGTTTAGAGTTTGCGTGGGGGAAACTGTTTTTT
>.|.|TRBV6-5|TRBJ2-3
CASSYSNTYTDTQYF
TGTGCCAGCAGTTACTCGAACACCTACACAGATACGCAGTATTTT
>.|few|TRBV20-1|TRBJ1-1
CSAGHSALATEAFF
TGCAGTGCTGGGCACAGCGCGTTGGCCACTGAAGCTTTCTTT
>TRBD1|many|TRBV18|TRBJ2-7
CASSQGQDGIEQYF
TGTGCCAGCTCACAGGGACAGGACGGCATCGAGCAGTACTTC
>.|few|TRBV2|TRBJ1-1
CASSYSPLNTEAFF
TGTGCCAGCAGTTACAGCCCTTTAAACACTGAAGCTTTCTTT
>TRBD2|few|TRBV7-2|TRBJ2-1
CASSRGTSRNYNEQFF
TGTGCCAGCAGCCGTGGGACTAGCAGGAATTACAATGAGCAGTTCTTC
>TRBD2|.|TRBV19|TRBJ2-1
CASSIGTSGRNEQFF
TGTGCCAGTAGTATTGGGACTAGCGGGAGAAATGAGCAGTTCTTC
>.|.|TRBV28|TRBJ2-3
CASSLLTEEDTQYF
TGTGCCAGCAGTTTATTGACAGAGGAAGATACGCAGTATTTT
>.|many|TRBV3-1|TRBJ1-2
CASSLQGNYGYTF
TGTGCCAGCAGCCTTCAGGGAAACTATGGCTACACCTTC
>TRBD2|.|TRBV7-2|TRBJ2-3
CASSDGGGTQYF
TGTGCCAGCAGCGATGGCGGGGGTACGCAGTATTTT
>.|many|TRBV28|TRBJ2-7
CASSLSLGNPEQYF
TGTGCCAGCAGTTTATCCCTGGGCAACCCCGAGCAGTACTTC
>TRBD1|many|TRBV30|TRBJ1-6
CAGRTGLNSPLHF
TGTGCCGGAAGGACAGGGCTGAATTCACCCCTCCACTTT
>TRBD1|few|TRBV4-1|TRBJ2-7
CASSQTGTAYEQYF
TGCGCCAGCAGCCAAACCGGGACAGCCTACGAGCAGTACTTC
>TRBD1|once|TRBV6-1|TRBJ2-7
CASRDRRYYEQYF
TGTGCCAGCCGGGACAGACGATACTACGAGCAGTACTTC
>TRBD2|many|TRBV7-9|TRBJ2-7
CASTGAGTSGSPPYEQYF
TGTGCCAGCACGGGGGCAGGGACTAGCGGGAGTCCCCCCTACGAGCAGTACTTC
>TRBD2|.|TRBV5-5|TRBJ2-1
CASSLRTSGYNEQFF
TGTGCCAGCAGCTTAAGGACTAGCGGGTACAATGAGCAGTTCTTC
>.|.|TRBV27|TRBJ1-1
CASSSTGWTEAFF
TGTGCCAGCAGTTCAACAGGGTGGACTGAAGCTTTCTTT
>.|.|TRBV5-6|TRBJ2-5
CASSLGGDGGTQYF
TGTGCCAGCAGCTTGGGAGGGGATGGGGGAACCCAGTACTTC
>TRBD1|few|TRBV6-1|TRBJ2-2
CASAGQGLTGELFF
TGTGCCAGCGCGGGACAGGGGCTCACCGGGGAGCTGTTTTTT
>.|few|TRBV4-3|TRBJ1-1
CASSLGYNTEAFF
TGCGCCAGCAGCCTCGGGTATAACACTGAAGCTTTCTTT
>TRBD2|.|TRBV7-6|TRBJ2-1
CASSSLAGHEQFF
TGTGCCAGCAGCTCTTTAGCGGGCCATGAGCAGTTCTTC
>.|few|TRBV20-1|TRBJ2-7
CSARPWHEQYF
TGCAGTGCCCGGCCTTGGCACGAGCAGTACTTC
>.|many|TRBV2|TRBJ1-6
CATRQAPYNSPLHF
TGTGCCACCCGACAGGCGCCCTATAATTCACCCCTCCACTTT
>TRBD2|.|TRBV19|TRBJ2-3
CASSIKAGASDTQYF
TGTGCCAGTAGTATAAAAGCGGGAGCTTCAGATACGCAGTATTTT
>.|few|TRBV30|TRBJ2-1
CAWSVQGGYNEQFF
TGTGCCTGGAGTGTACAAGGCGGATACAATGAGCAGTTCTTC